This T cell receptor beta chain was obtained from a study of PD-1 blockade in classical Hodgkin lymphoma. As for this clone: Its specificity is not known.

Every one of the patients relapsed after autologous stem cell transplantation (brentuximab vedotin exposure was variable). Germline-derived CDR1 and CDR2 are MDHEN and SYDVKM. V was cut by 8 bases and J by 2 bases, with 12 bases left in between. The CDR3 covers 13 residues. Here immunoSEQ multiplex PCR was the method, and the copy in TCRdb shows in-frame clones only, minus some. Of about 17,000 clones in the sample, about 80% were seen once. The study's findings and limits: At C4D1, TCR diversity had climbed significantly for CD4+ cells, though not for CD8+ cells.

The sequenced sample was peripheral blood mononuclear cells (PBMCs), obtained at baseline. The receptor comes from a human donor with classical Hodgkin lymphoma. This chain links TRBV28 with TRBJ1-2, with D tentatively TRBD1 (6 bases). The CDR3 spells CASGLGGNYGYTF. The CDR3 region has the DNA TGTGCCAGCGGGCTAGGGGGGAACTATGGCTACACCTTC.